These T cell receptor beta chains were read from a single sample in a study of shared clonotypes between healthy human individuals. Data came from immunoSEQ multiplex PCR; TCRdb stores just in-frame clones and leaves some out. This table holds roughly 2,000,000 clones, 85% to 95% found once. Sequenced input: naive CD8+ T cells from PBMCs. The receptors derive from a man aged 18 to 30 in good health. Some clones in this sample may be carry-over from other donors' samples. Both conserved end residues are part of each CDR3. A D gene is named only where the DNA matches it firmly. Where a row states a size, it is once, few, many or the class of an expanded clone; other rows omit it.

>TRBJ2-7|.|TRBV10-3|.
TGTGCCATCAGTGAGGGTGCCGTCTACGAGCAGTACTTC
CAISEGAVYEQYF
>TRBJ1-2|.|TRBV28|.
TGTGCCAGCAGTGGGGGTTATGGCTACACCTTC
CASSGGYGYTF
>TRBJ2-7|.|TRBV19|.
TGTGCCAGTAGGTCCGGGCAGAGCGAGCAGTACTTC
CASRSGQSEQYF
>TRBJ2-7|.|TRBV5-6|.
TGTGCCAGCAGCTCAAATGGACAGTTCGATAACTACGAGCAGTACTTC
CASSSNGQFDNYEQYF
>TRBJ2-7|once|TRBV6-1|.
TGTGCCAGCAGTGATTCTACGGCGGGGTTCTACGAGCAGTACTTC
CASSDSTAGFYEQYF
>TRBJ2-3|.|TRBV11-1|.
TGTGCCAGCAGCTTGGTACAGACAGAAGATACGCAGTATTTT
CASSLVQTEDTQYF
>TRBJ2-1|.|TRBV5-4|.
TGTGCCAGCAGCTTGGTAGCGCCCTCCTACAATGAGCAGTTCTTC
CASSLVAPSYNEQFF
>TRBJ2-3|.|TRBV14|.
TGTGCCAGCAGCCAAGAGGGCGATACGCAGTATTTT
CASSQEGDTQYF
>TRBJ2-2|.|TRBV4-2|.
TGTGCCAGCAGCCCTGGGACACCCGGGGAGCTGTTTTTT
CASSPGTPGELFF
>TRBJ2-7|once|TRBV6-6|TRBD1
TGTGCCAGCACTTCGGGGACAGGGGCTTACTACGAGCAGTACTTC
CASTSGTGAYYEQYF
>TRBJ2-3|.|TRBV21-1|.
TGTGCCAGCAGCAAAGCACCCACAGATACGCAGTATTTT
CASSKAPTDTQYF
>TRBJ2-5|.|TRBV11-2|TRBD2
TGTGCCAGCAGCTCAGTCGGGCGGGAGCAAGAGACCCAGTACTTC
CASSSVGREQETQYF
>TRBJ1-4|.|TRBV4-1|.
TGCGCCAGCAGCCGCTTGGCAGCGAGTAATGAAAAACTGTTTTTT
CASSRLAASNEKLFF
>TRBJ1-1|.|TRBV29-1|.
TGCAGCGGGAGAGGGGCGAACACTGAAGCTTTCTTT
CSGRGANTEAFF
>TRBJ2-7|.|TRBV10-2|.
TGCGCCAGCAAGGGGGGTGCGGGATTAACCTACGAGCAGTACTTC
CASKGGAGLTYEQYF
>TRBJ2-7|.|TRBV19|.
TGTGCCAGTAGTGTAAACAGGGATAGCTACGAGCAGTACTTC
CASSVNRDSYEQYF
>TRBJ2-1|.|TRBV19|TRBD2
TGTGCCAGTAGTGCTCTAGCGGGAGGTCTCAATGAGCAGTTCTTC
CASSALAGGLNEQFF
>TRBJ2-3|once|TRBV19|.
TGTGCCAGTAGTATAAGCAGGGTCCGCACAGATACGCAGTATTTT
CASSISRVRTDTQYF
>TRBJ2-7|.|TRBV7-2|.
TGTGCCAGCAGCGCCCGGTCCTTTCCCTACGAGCAGTACTTC
CASSARSFPYEQYF
>TRBJ2-7|few|TRBV7-9|.
TGTGCCAGCAGCTCTGGGGACACTCCCGTTTTGCAGTACTTC
CASSSGDTPVLQYF
>TRBJ1-4|once|TRBV6-1|.
TGTGCCAGCAGTGAATTGCATGCTGGCGAAAAACTGTTTTTT
CASSELHAGEKLFF
>TRBJ2-6|.|TRBV28|.
TGTGCCAGCACCCTGCCGGTCGGCTCTGGGTCCAACGTCCTGACTTTC
CASTLPVGSGSNVLTF
>TRBJ2-1|.|TRBV5-6|TRBD1
TGTGCCAGCAGCCCCACGGGACAGGGAGGCAATGAGCAGTTCTTC
CASSPTGQGGNEQFF
>TRBJ2-5|.|TRBV13|.
TGTGCCAGCAGCTTAGCCCCGGATCTTACCCAGTACTTC
CASSLAPDLTQYF
>TRBJ2-1|.|TRBV6-6|TRBD2
TGTGCCAGCAGTTTGGGGACTACCTACAATGAGCAGTTCTTC
CASSLGTTYNEQFF
>TRBJ2-4|once|TRBV27|TRBD1
TGTGCCAGCAGTACCTCGGGACAGCCGATCGAAAACATTCAGTACTTC
CASSTSGQPIENIQYF
>TRBJ2-5|.|TRBV7-3|.
TGTGCCAGCAGCTTAAGGCCAAACCAAGAGACCCAGTACTTC
CASSLRPNQETQYF
>TRBJ2-3|.|TRBV27|.
TGTGCCAGCAGTTTATTATTGGCCAGTGGGCAGGGCACAGATACGCAGTATTTT
CASSLLLASGQGTDTQYF
>TRBJ2-3|.|TRBV27|.
TGTGCCAGCAGTCCACACCCTAGAACAGATACGCAGTATTTT
CASSPHPRTDTQYF
>TRBJ2-1|once|TRBV7-8|TRBD2
TGTGCCAGCAGCTCGACTAGCGGGCCTTACAATGAGCAGTTCTTC
CASSSTSGPYNEQFF
>TRBJ2-2|.|TRBV19|TRBD1
TGTGCCAGTAACTCATGGGACAGTTACACCGGGGAGCTGTTTTTT
CASNSWDSYTGELFF
>TRBJ2-3|.|TRBV27|TRBD2
TGTGCCAGCACCATAAAAGGCGGGAGATATTCAGATACGCAGTATTTT
CASTIKGGRYSDTQYF
>TRBJ1-2|.|TRBV5-4|.
TGTGCCAGCAGCTTGGGGGCGGCAGCTAACTATGGCTACACCTTC
CASSLGAAANYGYTF
>TRBJ2-1|.|TRBV28|.
TGTGCCAGCAGTTTGAGTGATTGGCCAAGACCGGAAACGTTCTACAATGAGCAGTTCTTC
CASSLSDWPRPETFYNEQFF
>TRBJ2-7|.|TRBV11-3|TRBD1
TGTGCCAGCAGCTTAGACCGGGACAGGGTCCACGAGCAGTACTTC
CASSLDRDRVHEQYF
>TRBJ1-2|.|TRBV4-3|.
TGCGCCAGCAGGGGGGGAACAGGGCTAGGCTATGGCTACACCTTC
CASRGGTGLGYGYTF
>TRBJ2-7|once|TRBV7-2|TRBD1
TGTGCCAGCAGCTACAGCGGAACAGGGGGCGAGCAGTACTTC
CASSYSGTGGEQYF
>TRBJ2-7|.|TRBV27|.
TGTGCCAGCAGTTTATCCCCTCGCGGGTTATACTACGAGCAGTACTTC
CASSLSPRGLYYEQYF
>TRBJ1-1|.|TRBV4-3|TRBD1
TGCGCCAGCAGCCAAGAAGGAGGGACAGGCGGAAAAACTATGAACACTGAAGCTTTCTTT
CASSQEGGTGGKTMNTEAFF
>TRBJ1-4|.|TRBV6-4|TRBD1
TGTGCCAGCAAGGGGTCGGGACAGCTTAATGAAAAACTGTTTTTT
CASKGSGQLNEKLFF
>TRBJ2-7|.|TRBV28|TRBD2
TGTGCCAGCAGTACCTTCCGACTAGCGATGTACTACGAGCAGTACTTC
CASSTFRLAMYYEQYF
>TRBJ2-3|.|TRBV4-1|TRBD2
TGCGCCAGCAGCCAAGAGGGCGGGACTAGCGGGAGTCGTTTT
CASSQEGGTSGSRF